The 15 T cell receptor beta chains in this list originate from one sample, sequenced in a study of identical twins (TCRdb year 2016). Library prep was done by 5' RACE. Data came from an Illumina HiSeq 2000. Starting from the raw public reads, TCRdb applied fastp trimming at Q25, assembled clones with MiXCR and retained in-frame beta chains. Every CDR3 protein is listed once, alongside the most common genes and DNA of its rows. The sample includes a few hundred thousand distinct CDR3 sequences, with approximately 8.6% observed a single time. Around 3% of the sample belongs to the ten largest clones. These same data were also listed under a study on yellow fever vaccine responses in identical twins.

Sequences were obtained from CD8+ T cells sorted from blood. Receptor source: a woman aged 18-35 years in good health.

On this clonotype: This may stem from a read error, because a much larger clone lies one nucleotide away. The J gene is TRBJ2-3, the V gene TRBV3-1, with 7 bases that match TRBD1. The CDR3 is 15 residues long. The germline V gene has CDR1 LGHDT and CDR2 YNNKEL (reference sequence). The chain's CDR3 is CACSQDRMRTDTQYF. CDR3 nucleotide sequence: TGTGCCTGCAGCCAGGACAGGATGAGGACAGATACGCAGTATTTT.

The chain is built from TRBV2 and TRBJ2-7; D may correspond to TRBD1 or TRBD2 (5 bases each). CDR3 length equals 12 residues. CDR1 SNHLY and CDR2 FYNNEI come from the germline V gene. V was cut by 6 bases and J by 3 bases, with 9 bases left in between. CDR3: CASRGRIYEQYF. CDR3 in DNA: TGTGCCAGCAGGGGACGGATCTACGAGCAGTACTTC.

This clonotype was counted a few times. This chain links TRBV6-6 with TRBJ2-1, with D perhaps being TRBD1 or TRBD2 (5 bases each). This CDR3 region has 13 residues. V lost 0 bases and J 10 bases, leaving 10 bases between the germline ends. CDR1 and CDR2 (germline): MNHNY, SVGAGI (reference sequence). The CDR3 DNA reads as TGTGCCAGCAGTTACTCAGAGGGGAGCGAGCAGTTCTTC. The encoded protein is CASSYSEGSEQFF.

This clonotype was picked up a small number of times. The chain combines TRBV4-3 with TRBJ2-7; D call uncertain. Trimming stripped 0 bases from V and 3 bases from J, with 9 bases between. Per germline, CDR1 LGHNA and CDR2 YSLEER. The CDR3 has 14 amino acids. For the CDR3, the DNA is TGCGCCAGCAGCCAAGAGGTCGCGCACTACGAGCAGTACTTC. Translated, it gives CASSQEVAHYEQYF.

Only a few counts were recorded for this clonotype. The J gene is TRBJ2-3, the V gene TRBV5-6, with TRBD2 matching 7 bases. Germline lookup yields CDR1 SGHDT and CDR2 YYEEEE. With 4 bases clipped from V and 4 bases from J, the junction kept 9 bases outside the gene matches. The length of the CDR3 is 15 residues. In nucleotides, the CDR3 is TGTGCCAGCAGCACCCGACGGCGGGGGTCAGATACGCAGTATTTT. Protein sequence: CASSTRRRGSDTQYF.

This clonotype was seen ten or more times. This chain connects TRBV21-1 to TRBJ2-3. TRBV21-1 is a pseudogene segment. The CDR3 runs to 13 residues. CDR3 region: CASAELHHDTQYF. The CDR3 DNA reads TGTGCCAGCGCCGAGCTCCATCACGATACGCAGTATTTT.

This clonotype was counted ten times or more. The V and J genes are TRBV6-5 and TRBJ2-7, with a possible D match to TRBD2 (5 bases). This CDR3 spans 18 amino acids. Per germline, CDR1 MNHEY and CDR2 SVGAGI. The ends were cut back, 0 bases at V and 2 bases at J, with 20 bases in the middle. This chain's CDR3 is CASSYSSSLRIDTYEQYF. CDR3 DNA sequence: TGTGCCAGCAGTTACTCGTCTAGCTTAAGGATCGACACCTACGAGCAGTACTTC.

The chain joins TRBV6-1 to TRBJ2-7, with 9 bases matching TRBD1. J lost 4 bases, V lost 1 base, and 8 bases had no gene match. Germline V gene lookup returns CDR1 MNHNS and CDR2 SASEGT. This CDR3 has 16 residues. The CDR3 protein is CASSEVPGQGWYEQYF. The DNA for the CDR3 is TGTGCCAGCAGTGAAGTTCCCGGACAGGGGTGGTACGAGCAGTACTTC.

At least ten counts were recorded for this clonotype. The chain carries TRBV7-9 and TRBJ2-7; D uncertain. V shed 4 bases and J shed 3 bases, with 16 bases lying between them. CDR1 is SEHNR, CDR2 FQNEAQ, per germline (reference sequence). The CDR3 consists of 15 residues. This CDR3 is CASSSLVAGDYEQYF. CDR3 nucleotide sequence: TGTGCCAGCAGCTCCCTAGTGGCAGGAGACTACGAGCAGTACTTC.

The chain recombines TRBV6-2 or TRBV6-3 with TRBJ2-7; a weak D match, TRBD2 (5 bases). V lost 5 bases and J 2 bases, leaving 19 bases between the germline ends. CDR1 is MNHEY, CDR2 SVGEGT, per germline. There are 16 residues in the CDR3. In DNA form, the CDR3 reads TGTGCCAGCAGTATAATTACAACCACCGGGACCTACGAGCAGTACTTC. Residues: CASSIITTTGTYEQYF.

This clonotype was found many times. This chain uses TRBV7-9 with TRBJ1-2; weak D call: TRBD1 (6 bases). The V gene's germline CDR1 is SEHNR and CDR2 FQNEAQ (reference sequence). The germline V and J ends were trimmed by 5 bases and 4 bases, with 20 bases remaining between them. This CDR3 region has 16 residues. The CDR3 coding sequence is TGTGCCAGCAGCCCCGACGTGGGGGGCTATGGCTATGGCTACACCTTC. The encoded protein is CASSPDVGGYGYGYTF.

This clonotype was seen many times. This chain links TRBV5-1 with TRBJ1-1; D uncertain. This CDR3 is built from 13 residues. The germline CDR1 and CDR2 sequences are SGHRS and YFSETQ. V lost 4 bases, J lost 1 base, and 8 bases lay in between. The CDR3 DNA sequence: TGCGCCAGCAGCCCGTTAGGGAACACTGAAGCTTTCTTT. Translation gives CASSPLGNTEAFF.

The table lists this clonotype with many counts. The CDR3 DNA reads TGCGCCAGCAGCCAAGTGCTAACGGAACACCAAGAGACCCAGTACTTC. This sequence encodes CASSQVLTEHQETQYF. The V gene is TRBV4-1, the J gene TRBJ2-5; D call uncertain. Germline V gene data show CDR1 as MGHRA and CDR2 as YSYEKL. The V end lost 1 base, the J end lost 0 bases, and 12 bases lay between the germline ends. The CDR3 spans 16 residues.

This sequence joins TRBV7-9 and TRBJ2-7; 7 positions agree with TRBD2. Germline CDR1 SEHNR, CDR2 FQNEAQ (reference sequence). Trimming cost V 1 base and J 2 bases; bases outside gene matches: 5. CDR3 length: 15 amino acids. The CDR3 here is CASSLDSGEAYEQYF. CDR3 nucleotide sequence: TGTGCCAGCAGCTTAGACAGCGGGGAGGCCTACGAGCAGTACTTC.

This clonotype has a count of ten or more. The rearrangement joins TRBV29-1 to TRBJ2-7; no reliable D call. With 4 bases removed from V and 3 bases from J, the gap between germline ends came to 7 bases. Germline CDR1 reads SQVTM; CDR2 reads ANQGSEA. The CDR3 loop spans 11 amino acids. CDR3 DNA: TGCAGCGTTGTATCGGACTACGAGCAGTACTTC. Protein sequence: CSVVSDYEQYF.